The rows below give T cell receptor beta chains drawn from one sample of a study of shared clonotypes between healthy human individuals. The method was immunoSEQ multiplex PCR; TCRdb's version includes in-frame clones alone and lacks a portion of them. The data contain 760,000 or so clones, about 97% of them singletons. The sample consisted of naive CD8+ T cells sorted from blood. Source of these receptors: a man aged 30-40 years in good health. CDR3s include the opening cysteine and the closing phenylalanine or tryptophan. Fields, in order: J gene, clone size, D gene, V gene, CDR3 protein, CDR3 DNA. The D gene is left open where the match is weak. Some rows mark clone size as missing; the rest say once, few, many or name a class of expanded clone.

j_call: TRBJ2-7
clone_size: NA
d_call: TRBD2
v_call: TRBV2
cdr3_aa: CASIAGGSEQYF
cdr3_nt: TGTGCCAGCATAGCGGGAGGGAGTGAGCAGTACTTC

j_call: TRBJ1-2
clone_size: NA
d_call: NA
v_call: TRBV9
cdr3_aa: CASSATGGSNYGYTF
cdr3_nt: TGTGCCAGCAGCGCAACAGGTGGCTCTAACTATGGCTACACCTTC

j_call: TRBJ2-7
clone_size: NA
d_call: NA
v_call: TRBV6-1
cdr3_aa: CASSDSFGTYEQYF
cdr3_nt: TGTGCCAGCAGTGATAGTTTTGGAACCTACGAGCAGTACTTC

j_call: TRBJ2-3
clone_size: NA
d_call: TRBD1
v_call: TRBV4-1
cdr3_aa: CASSQATGGFTDTQYF
cdr3_nt: TGCGCCAGCAGCCAGGCGACAGGGGGCTTCACAGATACGCAGTATTTT

j_call: TRBJ2-5
clone_size: NA
d_call: TRBD2
v_call: TRBV28
cdr3_aa: CASSLGSSGPQETQYF
cdr3_nt: TGTGCCAGCAGTTTGGGGTCTAGCGGGCCCCAAGAGACCCAGTACTTC

j_call: TRBJ2-7
clone_size: once
d_call: NA
v_call: TRBV18
cdr3_aa: CASSPTGRHEQYF
cdr3_nt: TGTGCCAGCTCACCCACTGGCAGACACGAGCAGTACTTC

j_call: TRBJ1-1
clone_size: NA
d_call: NA
v_call: TRBV7-2
cdr3_aa: CASSWEGTEAFF
cdr3_nt: TGTGCCAGCAGCTGGGAGGGGACTGAAGCTTTCTTT

j_call: TRBJ2-1
clone_size: NA
d_call: TRBD1
v_call: TRBV13
cdr3_aa: CASTYHAGQGDNEQFF
cdr3_nt: TGTGCCAGCACCTACCATGCGGGACAGGGGGACAATGAGCAGTTCTTC

j_call: TRBJ2-1
clone_size: NA
d_call: NA
v_call: TRBV9
cdr3_aa: CASSVSGSRSNEQFF
cdr3_nt: TGTGCCAGCAGCGTCAGTGGGAGTAGGAGCAATGAGCAGTTCTTC

j_call: TRBJ2-1
clone_size: NA
d_call: TRBD2
v_call: TRBV27
cdr3_aa: CASSLSSGSFEQFF
cdr3_nt: TGTGCCAGCAGTTTATCTAGCGGGAGTTTTGAGCAGTTCTTC

j_call: TRBJ2-2
clone_size: NA
d_call: NA
v_call: TRBV7-9
cdr3_aa: CASRGGLAANTGELFF
cdr3_nt: TGTGCCAGCAGAGGGGGCCTAGCGGCGAACACCGGGGAGCTGTTTTTT

j_call: TRBJ2-1
clone_size: once
d_call: TRBD2
v_call: TRBV6-6
cdr3_aa: CASSYSLAETYNEQFF
cdr3_nt: TGTGCCAGCAGTTACTCCCTAGCGGAAACCTACAATGAGCAGTTCTTC

j_call: TRBJ2-1
clone_size: NA
d_call: NA
v_call: TRBV14
cdr3_aa: CASSHLTGRSYNEQFF
cdr3_nt: TGTGCCAGCAGCCATCTGACAGGCCGATCCTACAATGAGCAGTTCTTC

j_call: TRBJ2-1
clone_size: NA
d_call: TRBD2
v_call: TRBV2
cdr3_aa: CASSKTPETGTSGPSSYNEQFF
cdr3_nt: TGTGCCAGCAGCAAAACCCCGGAGACCGGGACTAGCGGGCCAAGCTCCTACAATGAGCAGTTCTTC

j_call: TRBJ1-5
clone_size: NA
d_call: NA
v_call: TRBV19
cdr3_aa: CASSIAGSSNQPQHF
cdr3_nt: TGTGCCAGTAGTATTGCAGGGTCTAGCAATCAGCCCCAGCATTTT

j_call: TRBJ2-1
clone_size: NA
d_call: NA
v_call: TRBV14
cdr3_aa: CASSQLGLAQDNEQFF
cdr3_nt: TGTGCCAGCAGCCAATTGGGGCTAGCCCAAGACAATGAGCAGTTCTTC

j_call: TRBJ1-2
clone_size: NA
d_call: NA
v_call: TRBV27
cdr3_aa: CASSLAGANYGYTF
cdr3_nt: TGTGCCAGCAGTTTGGCAGGGGCGAACTATGGCTACACCTTC

j_call: TRBJ1-2
clone_size: NA
d_call: NA
v_call: TRBV20-1
cdr3_aa: CSAARDGYTF
cdr3_nt: TGCAGTGCAGCCAGGGACGGCTACACCTTC

j_call: TRBJ2-7
clone_size: NA
d_call: TRBD1
v_call: TRBV18
cdr3_aa: CASSVRTGIFYEQYF
cdr3_nt: TGTGCCAGCTCAGTACGGACAGGAATATTCTACGAGCAGTACTTC

j_call: TRBJ2-2
clone_size: NA
d_call: TRBD2
v_call: TRBV27
cdr3_aa: CASGGLTSGRWSGELFF
cdr3_nt: TGTGCCAGCGGTGGCCTGACTAGCGGGAGGTGGAGCGGGGAGCTGTTTTTT

j_call: TRBJ2-7
clone_size: NA
d_call: NA
v_call: TRBV4-1
cdr3_aa: CASSPRRFYEQYF
cdr3_nt: TGCGCCAGCAGCCCCCGACGCTTCTACGAGCAGTACTTC

j_call: TRBJ2-1
clone_size: NA
d_call: TRBD2
v_call: TRBV7-9
cdr3_aa: CASSFSGSEQFF
cdr3_nt: TGTGCCAGCAGCTTCAGCGGGAGTGAGCAGTTCTTC

j_call: TRBJ2-1
clone_size: NA
d_call: NA
v_call: TRBV27
cdr3_aa: CASSLAGTYNEQFF
cdr3_nt: TGTGCCAGCAGTTTGGCGGGGACCTACAATGAGCAGTTCTTC

j_call: TRBJ2-7
clone_size: NA
d_call: NA
v_call: TRBV5-4
cdr3_aa: CASSQRDSTYEQYF
cdr3_nt: TGTGCCAGCAGCCAGAGGGACTCCACCTACGAGCAGTACTTC

j_call: TRBJ2-2
clone_size: NA
d_call: NA
v_call: TRBV28
cdr3_aa: CASSLLFNTGELFF
cdr3_nt: TGTGCCAGCAGTCTACTGTTTAACACCGGGGAGCTGTTTTTT

j_call: TRBJ2-7
clone_size: NA
d_call: NA
v_call: TRBV20-1
cdr3_aa: CSAHSYEQYF
cdr3_nt: TGCAGTGCTCATTCCTACGAGCAGTACTTC

j_call: TRBJ2-1
clone_size: NA
d_call: NA
v_call: TRBV7-2
cdr3_aa: CATRIGSYNEQFF
cdr3_nt: TGTGCCACCCGTATAGGATCCTACAATGAGCAGTTCTTC

j_call: TRBJ2-3
clone_size: NA
d_call: NA
v_call: TRBV29-1
cdr3_aa: CSVGGADTQYF
cdr3_nt: TGCAGCGTTGGTGGGGCAGATACGCAGTATTTT

j_call: TRBJ2-7
clone_size: NA
d_call: NA
v_call: TRBV27
cdr3_aa: CASSYRPPGSFYEQYF
cdr3_nt: TGTGCCAGCAGTTATAGACCCCCGGGCAGCTTCTACGAGCAGTACTTC

j_call: TRBJ1-3
clone_size: NA
d_call: NA
v_call: TRBV29-1
cdr3_aa: CSVDYPGSLSGNTIYF
cdr3_nt: TGCAGCGTTGATTACCCTGGCTCTCTCTCTGGAAACACCATATATTTT

j_call: TRBJ2-1
clone_size: NA
d_call: NA
v_call: TRBV28
cdr3_aa: CASSFGTYNEQFF
cdr3_nt: TGTGCCAGCAGTTTTGGGACCTACAATGAGCAGTTCTTC

j_call: TRBJ1-5
clone_size: once
d_call: TRBD1
v_call: TRBV18
cdr3_aa: CASSPPGQGGRNQPQHF
cdr3_nt: TGTGCCAGCTCACCACCCGGACAGGGGGGTAGGAATCAGCCCCAGCATTTT

j_call: TRBJ2-1
clone_size: NA
d_call: NA
v_call: TRBV9
cdr3_aa: CASSRSINEQFF
cdr3_nt: TGTGCCAGCAGTCGGTCGATCAATGAGCAGTTCTTC

j_call: TRBJ2-5
clone_size: NA
d_call: NA
v_call: TRBV7-9
cdr3_aa: CASSTRSGDLKETQYF
cdr3_nt: TGTGCCAGCAGCACACGCTCCGGGGACTTAAAAGAGACCCAGTACTTC

j_call: TRBJ2-5
clone_size: NA
d_call: NA
v_call: TRBV9
cdr3_aa: CASSVGWSRGRETQYF
cdr3_nt: TGTGCCAGCAGCGTGGGATGGAGTCGGGGTCGCGAGACCCAGTACTTC

j_call: TRBJ2-1
clone_size: NA
d_call: NA
v_call: TRBV29-1
cdr3_aa: CSVQVEDYNEQFF
cdr3_nt: TGCAGCGTTCAGGTGGAGGATTACAATGAGCAGTTCTTC

j_call: TRBJ2-7
clone_size: NA
d_call: TRBD2
v_call: TRBV7-9
cdr3_aa: CASSKSAGASGYEQYF
cdr3_nt: TGTGCCAGCAGCAAATCGGCGGGAGCGAGTGGCTACGAGCAGTACTTC

j_call: TRBJ2-1
clone_size: NA
d_call: TRBD2
v_call: TRBV7-9
cdr3_aa: CASSLAIAGQVIDEQFF
cdr3_nt: TGTGCCAGCAGCTTAGCGATAGCGGGGCAGGTGATCGATGAGCAGTTCTTC

j_call: TRBJ2-7
clone_size: NA
d_call: NA
v_call: TRBV5-1
cdr3_aa: CASGWGTSYEQYF
cdr3_nt: TGCGCCAGCGGGTGGGGCACTTCCTACGAGCAGTACTTC

j_call: TRBJ2-7
clone_size: NA
d_call: NA
v_call: TRBV10-2
cdr3_aa: CASSDSDYEQYF
cdr3_nt: TGCGCCAGCAGTGACAGCGACTACGAGCAGTACTTC

j_call: TRBJ1-1
clone_size: NA
d_call: NA
v_call: TRBV7-8
cdr3_aa: CASSLRPNTEAFF
cdr3_nt: TGTGCCAGCAGCTTAAGGCCGAACACTGAAGCTTTCTTT